Sequencing of this TCR beta chain was carried out in a study of blood T cell repertoires in COVID-19 (dated by TCRdb to the early 2020s). For the wider study: Collaborator samples came from the United States, Italy and Spain and covered acute and convalescent phases of COVID-19. The prospective study material was composed of cDNA or gDNA derived from T cells, B-cell-depleted T cells, or PBMCs. Deeply sampled blood TCRbeta repertoires from subjects exposed to, actively infected with, or recovered from COVID-19 were included in the dataset. The repertoires were released in a freely available public database intended as a resource for research on the immune response to SARS-CoV-2. The samples were drawn from the first 160 participants of the ongoing ImmuneRACE study and from more than 1,000 subjects provided by 6 global collaborators. Sample metadata almost always included a de-identified subject ID, COVID-19 status, age in years and sex. Where available, HLA class I and class II types were taken from metadata supplied by the sample provider and were not determined by assay-based typing.

Remarks on this clone: The target of this receptor is not known. Base qualities are not at hand, and no much larger clone is one base apart.

Points the paper makes about the study in general: Clinical and demographic metadata were provided uncurated, with the amount varying by source and participant.

Collaborating institutions collected whole blood in K2EDTA tubes following their own protocols. For TCRbeta analysis, collaborators shipped samples in one of three forms: frozen whole blood, isolated PBMCs, or DNA extracted from either of those sample types. TCRbeta CDR3 regions were amplified from genomic DNA by means of the immunoSEQ Assay, a bias-controlled multiplex PCR. The study's processing was this. The number of nucleated cells in each sample was estimated by amplification of reference gene primers within the assay. To quantify the absolute abundance of each unique TCRbeta CDR3 rearrangement, sequence reads were collapsed and filtered. For each sample, productive Simpson clonality was calculated as the square root of Simpson's diversity index across productive rearrangements. TCRdb holds this immuneACCESS table with in-frame rearrangements only. Some clones are missing; in checked studies, unresolved V genes explain under half, and the rest has no known cause. Clonal size and the V and J genes are those of that table, whereas D and trimming came from the DNA. The table for this sample lists around 61,000 clones; 80% to 90% of them were counted only once. The leading ten clones occupy approximately 3% of the sample.

In the germline V gene, CDR1 corresponds to SGHVS and CDR2 to FQNEAQ. Unmatched junction bases come to 9, with V trimmed by 6 bases and J by 10 bases. The CDR3 runs 13 amino acids, cysteine and phenylalanine included. The DNA shown is the 39-base CDR3, in frame from base 1. This sequence uses TRBV7-8 and TRBJ2-1; 7 central nucleotides agree with TRBD2. The source of this sequence is a man in his forties or fifties with active COVID-19. The sequenced material came from peripheral blood. The sequenced DNA: TGTGCCAGCAGTTTCGACTTGGGAGGGGAGCAGTTCTTC. Its amino acids are CASSFDLGGEQFF.